The entry that follows covers one TCR beta chain sequence. This sample was taken from a study of identical twins. TCRdb reprocessed the 5' RACE reads with MiXCR, giving one entry per CDR3 protein. This table has some 600,000 distinct CDR3 sequences, 7.1% appearing once. V lost 1 base and J lost 6; bases outside the gene matches: 5. The CDR3 totals 14 residues. Per germline, CDR1 SQVTM and CDR2 ANQGSEA. Another study also made use of these data, one on yellow fever vaccine responses in identical twins.

The chain is built from TRBV29-1 and TRBJ2-3; TRBD2 agrees at 9 bases. Sequencing used PBMCs. The sequence was collected from a young woman in good health. CDR3 coding DNA: TGCAGCGTTGAAGGCGGGGGGGCCGGGGATACGCAGTATTTT. Translated: CSVEGGGAGDTQYF.